The present T cell receptor beta chain was sequenced within a study of blood T cell repertoires in COVID-19. There are 13 residues in the CDR3. V lost 5 bases to trimming and J lost 4 bases, with 12 bases between them. CDR1 is LNHDA, CDR2 SQIVND, per germline (reference sequence). The table came from immunoSEQ multiplex PCR; TCRdb's copy has only in-frame clones and leaves some out. The sample yields some 500,000 clones, around 87% seen once. Participants had their cohort set by participant-reported clinical history. The clonotype comes from a woman aged 40-49 years who had recovered from COVID-19. The chain recombines TRBV19 with TRBJ2-7; perhaps TRBD2 as D (5 bases). Material: PBMCs or T cells enriched from blood (not recorded which). The CDR3 DNA follows: TGTGCCAGTAGTCTCGGGGAGCCTTACGAGCAGTACTTC. This gives the protein CASSLGEPYEQYF.